The 9 T cell receptor beta chains below all came from one sample that was sequenced in a study of blood T cell repertoires in COVID-19. Sequencing used immunoSEQ multiplex PCR; TCRdb keeps in-frame clones, though not all of them. The data show 280,000 or so clones, around 90% seen once. The sample taken for sequencing was PBMCs or T cells enriched from blood (not recorded which). The receptors derive from a woman younger than 30 with acute COVID-19.

V and J are TRBV6-5 and TRBJ2-6, with 7 bases fitting TRBD1. Germline V gene lookup returns CDR1 MNHEY and CDR2 SVGAGI. This CDR3 spans 15 amino acids. Unmatched junction bases numbered 4, after V lost 6 bases and J lost 2 bases. CDR3 loop: CASRYDRAGANVLTF. As DNA, the CDR3 is TGTGCCAGCAGATACGACAGGGCTGGGGCCAACGTCCTGACTTTC.

The chain uses TRBV7-6 and TRBJ2-5, with TRBD1 as a possible D gene (6 bases). The CDR3 consists of 16 residues. From germline, CDR1 is SGHVS and CDR2 FNYEAQ. Trimming shortened V by 6 bases and J by 4 bases, and 21 bases separated the two germline ends. DNA of the CDR3: TGTGCCAGCAGTCCAGTCGAGGGGAGAGGGGGAGAGACCCAGTACTTC. As protein: CASSPVEGRGGETQYF.

J is TRBJ2-1 and V is TRBV13, with 11 bases fitting TRBD1. V shed 4 bases, J shed 6 bases, and the junction held 11 bases outside the gene matches. The CDR3 is 17 amino acids. The germline V gene encodes CDR1 PRHDT and CDR2 FYEKMQ (reference sequence). CDR3 amino acids: CASSSRLSGQGVNEQFF. The CDR3 DNA is TGTGCCAGCAGCTCCCGCCTCTCGGGACAGGGGGTCAATGAGCAGTTCTTC.

J is TRBJ2-5 and V is TRBV11-2, with D possibly TRBD1 on 6 matching bases. Germline V gives CDR1 SGHAT, CDR2 FQNNGV. This CDR3 is built from 14 residues. V lost 1 base and J lost 3, with 9 bases in between. In nucleotides, the CDR3 is TGTGCCAGCAGCTTAGGTCCAGGGGAAGAGACCCAGTACTTC. It specifies CASSLGPGEETQYF.

In regard to this clone: Additional DNA sequences in this sample encode the identical CDR3. This chain uses TRBV28 with TRBJ1-2; D remains unclear. V shed 6 bases and J shed 3 bases, with 5 bases lying between them. Germline-derived CDR1 and CDR2 are MDHEN and SYDVKM. CDR3 length: 11 residues. The CDR3 loop reads CASSSDYGYTF. The CDR3 DNA reads TGTGCCAGCAGCAGTGACTATGGCTACACCTTC.

The chain combines TRBV9 with TRBJ2-7, with TRBD2 matching over 9 bases. The CDR3 extends over 16 amino acids. Germline V gives CDR1 SGDLS, CDR2 YYNGEE. V lost 0 bases to trimming and J lost 2 bases; unmatched junction nucleotides: 6. CDR3 sequence: CASSVGRTSDTYEQYF. The CDR3 DNA is TGTGCCAGCAGCGTAGGGCGGACTAGCGATACCTACGAGCAGTACTTC.

A remark on this clone: The junction departs from the called germline gene at one end, perhaps through a read error. In the same sample, other DNA sequences code for this CDR3. The chain has TRBV19 and TRBJ1-5; 8 bases map to TRBD1. Germline V CDR1 and CDR2: LNHDA, SQIVND (reference sequence). CDR3 size: 15 residues. CDR3 amino acids: CASSIDRGSNQPQHF. The DNA of the CDR3 is TGTGCCAGTAGCATAGACAGGGGAAGCAATCAGCCCCAGCATTTT.

The V call is TRBV24-1, the J call TRBJ2-3; the match to TRBD2 covers 9 bases. In germline, CDR1 is KGHDR, CDR2 SFDVKD. V gave up 4 bases and J gave up 2 bases; unmatched junction bases: 6. This CDR3 is built from 16 residues. The CDR3 coding sequence is TGTGCCACCAGTGAGACCGGGACTAGCCTCACAGATACGCAGTATTTT. It encodes CATSETGTSLTDTQYF.

The CDR3 region has the DNA TGTGCCAGTAGTATAGTGCAGGGTCAGCCCCAGCATTTT. This sequence encodes CASSIVQGQPQHF. The chain has TRBV19 and TRBJ1-5; tentatively, D is TRBD1 (5 bases). Germline loops: CDR1 LNHDA, CDR2 SQIVND (reference sequence). Trimming stripped 1 base from V and 6 bases from J, with 7 bases between. This CDR3 spans 13 amino acids.